This TCR beta chain was identified in a study of T cells in localized non-small cell lung cancer. Study findings and constraints: Uninvolved neighboring lung showed the greatest T cell clonality, exceeding tumor. Adjacent lung had a median about 60 of the 100 largest tumor clones.

Germline V gene lookup returns CDR1 MGHDK and CDR2 SYGVNS. The length of the CDR3 is 15 residues. V was pared by 2 bases and J by 7 bases, with 17 bases between. Assay: immunoSEQ multiplex PCR; the TCRdb copy retains only in-frame clones and omits some. The table has some 71,000 clones, roughly 81% seen once. Worth noting for this clone: Its antigen is as yet unknown.

The specimen comprised peripheral blood, sampled before any cancer treatment. The rearrangement uses TRBV25-1 and TRBJ1-2, with D maybe TRBD1 (5 bases). The receptor comes from an older female donor with stage I lung adenocarcinoma. CDR3 in DNA: TGTGCCAGCAGTGAACCCCACCGGGGGGGATCTGGCTACACCTTC. Residues: CASSEPHRGGSGYTF.